Here is one TCR beta chain with its context. This entry is derived from a study of blood T cell repertoires in COVID-19. Sequencing was performed with immunoSEQ multiplex PCR; in TCRdb, only in-frame clones are kept and a portion is missing. The data hold more than 95,000 clones, with approximately 84% observed a single time. The CDR3 covers 14 residues. Germline loops: CDR1 LGHDT, CDR2 YNNKEL (reference sequence). V lost 4 bases, J lost 3 bases, and 2 bases stayed unmatched. This chain links TRBV3-1 (or the pseudogene TRBV3-2) with TRBJ2-3, with 9 nucleotides matching TRBD2. The TCR was taken from a human donor in a cohort sampled during active COVID-19. What was sequenced was peripheral blood. CDR3 nucleotide sequence: TGTGCCAGCAGCCCTCTAGCGGGGACAGATACGCAGTATTTT. Protein: CASSPLAGTDTQYF.